This T cell receptor beta chain originates from a study of cytomegalovirus exposure and HLA in healthy donors. General study results and limits: Later analysis suggested most CMV-associated TCR beta chains were HLA-restricted.

This CDR3 is 17 amino acids long. V lost 4 bases and J lost 6, with 21 bases in between. Looked up from germline, CDR1 is LGHNA and CDR2 is YSLEER. PCR amplification relied on 60 Vbeta primers (plus 13 Jbeta primers). Assay used: immunoSEQ multiplex PCR; TCRdb lists only in-frame clones, some missing. Of fewer than 90,000 clones detected, about 81% appear once; the ten largest clones hold 6.5%. On this clone: The antigen remains undetermined. Other nucleotide sequences in the sample specify the same CDR3.

The chain employs TRBV4-3 and TRBJ2-2, with a tentative D call TRBD1 (6 bases). Specimen: PBMCs. This clonotype originated in a human donor in good health. In nucleotides, the CDR3 is TGCGCCAGCAGCCCAAGAGACTACAGGGACCACGCCGGGGAGCTGTTTTTT. This gives the protein CASSPRDYRDHAGELFF.